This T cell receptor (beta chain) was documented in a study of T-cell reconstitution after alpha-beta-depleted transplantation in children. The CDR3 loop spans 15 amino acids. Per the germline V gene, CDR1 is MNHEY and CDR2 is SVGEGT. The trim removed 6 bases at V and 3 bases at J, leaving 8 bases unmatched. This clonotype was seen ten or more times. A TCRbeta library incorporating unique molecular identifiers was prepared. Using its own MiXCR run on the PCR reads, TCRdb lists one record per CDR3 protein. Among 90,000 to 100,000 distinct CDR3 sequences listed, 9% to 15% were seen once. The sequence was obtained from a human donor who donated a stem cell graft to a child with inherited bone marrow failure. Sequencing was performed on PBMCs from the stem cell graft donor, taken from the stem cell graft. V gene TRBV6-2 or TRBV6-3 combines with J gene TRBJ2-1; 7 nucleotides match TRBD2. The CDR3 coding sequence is TGTGCCAGCAGAGAAAGCGGGGTCCTCTACAATGAGCAGTTCTTC. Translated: CASRESGVLYNEQFF.